A single sample is the source of the 9 T cell receptor beta chains below, sequenced in a study of graft-versus-host responses after intestinal transplantation (dated by TCRdb to the early 2020s). To isolate intraepithelial and lamina propria lymphocytes from graft specimens, dithiothreitol, EDTA incubations and collagenase D digestion were used. The receptor library was made with the immunoSEQ multiplex PCR assay. Entries here come from immuneACCESS through TCRdb and include only in-frame sequences with V and J called. Some clones fail to appear in such tables; in the studies checked, an unresolved V gene covers under half of the shortfall, and the cause of the remainder is unknown. In this sample the table shows over 60,000 clones, approximately 91% of which occur a single time. The top ten clonotypes cover roughly 1.7% of the sample. Sequenced material: ileum tissue, taken more than 350 days after transplant. These receptor sequences come from a human patient who received an intestinal transplant, so some T cells may come from the graft donor.

V is TRBV7-2 and J is TRBJ1-1; 10 nucleotides align to TRBD1. The CDR3 is made up of 17 amino acids. The germline CDR1 and CDR2 sequences are SGHTA and FQGNSA. V gave up 4 bases and J gave up 10 bases; unmatched junction bases: 18. Here the CDR3 DNA reads TGTGCCAGCAGCTCACATCCAGGGGGACAGGGGAAGAAGGGAGCTTTCTTT. This encodes CASSSHPGGQGKKGAFF.

This chain joins TRBV30 and TRBJ1-1; unclear D gene. The V end was cut by 8 bases, the J end by 4 bases, with 14 bases between. Per germline, CDR1 GTSNPN and CDR2 SVGIG (reference sequence). The CDR3 contains 12 residues. CDR3 DNA: TGTGCCCTGGAGGTGGCTAGCACTGAAGCTTTCTTT. Amino acids: CALEVASTEAFF.

As for this clone: Other nucleotide sequences in the sample specify the same CDR3. The CDR3: CASSLTGGSYNEQFF. CDR3 DNA sequence: TGCGCCAGCAGCTTAACAGGGGGCTCCTACAATGAGCAGTTCTTC. This chain links TRBV5-1 with TRBJ2-1; 8 nucleotides align to TRBD1. The germline V gene encodes CDR1 SGHRS and CDR2 YFSETQ. This CDR3 spans 15 amino acids. V was pared by 2 bases and J by 0 bases, with 1 base of the junction left unmatched. Complete variable domain (other parts from reference TRBV5-1 and TRBJ2-1): KAGVTQTPRYLIKTRGQQVTLSCSPISGHRSVSWYQQTPGQGLQFLFEYFSETQRNKGNFPGRFSGRQFSNSRSEMNVSTLELGDSALYLCASSLTGGSYNEQFFGPGTRLTVL.

The chain is built from TRBV6-5 and TRBJ2-7, with 7 bases that match TRBD1. The CDR3 contains 14 residues. J was trimmed by 3 bases and V by 5 bases; bases with no gene match: 7. Per the germline V gene, CDR1 is MNHEY and CDR2 is SVGAGI. The CDR3 nucleotides are TGTGCCAGCAGTCCTAGGGACAGCAACTACGAGCAGTACTTC. It is translated as CASSPRDSNYEQYF.

Comments on this clone: Additional DNA sequences in this sample encode the identical CDR3. This chain links TRBV5-6 with TRBJ2-7; 7 bases fit TRBD2. The CDR3 consists of 12 residues. Looked up from germline, CDR1 is SGHDT and CDR2 is YYEEEE. V shed 1 base and J 6 bases; nucleotides not matched to a gene: 1. DNA for the CDR3: TGTGCCAGCAGCTTGACGGGGGGCGAGCAGTACTTC. Translating gives CASSLTGGEQYF.

The rearrangement links TRBV9 to TRBJ2-3, with D perhaps matching TRBD1 (6 bases). Trimming cost V 3 bases and J 0 bases, with 11 bases left between them. Germline CDR1 SGDLS, CDR2 YYNGEE. The CDR3 is made up of 15 amino acids. The CDR3 loop is CASSARDTSTDTQYF. CDR3 in DNA: TGTGCCAGCAGCGCCCGGGACACCAGCACAGATACGCAGTATTTT.

The chain has TRBV25-1 and TRBJ2-3; D gene ambiguous. Per germline, CDR1 MGHDK and CDR2 SYGVNS. V lost 3 bases and J lost 5, with 6 bases in between. The CDR3 has 12 residues. As DNA, the CDR3 is TGTGCCAGCAGTGAGGTCAGAGATACGCAGTATTTT. Its translation: CASSEVRDTQYF.

The chain couples TRBV7-9 to TRBJ2-3; no firm D call. Germline V gene lookup returns CDR1 SEHNR and CDR2 FQNEAQ (reference sequence). V was pared by 1 base and J by 2 bases, with 10 bases between. The CDR3 has 15 amino acids. The CDR3 nucleotides are TGTGCCAGCAGCTTAGGCGCTACCACCACAGATACGCAGTATTTT. This translates into CASSLGATTTDTQYF.

The chain couples TRBV4-1 to TRBJ1-2; D is undetermined. The CDR3 totals 13 residues. Trimming removed 2 bases at V and 5 bases at J, with 9 bases between. The germline V gene has CDR1 MGHRA and CDR2 YSYEKL. In DNA, the CDR3 is TGCGCCAGCAGCCAACCGGACTCTTATGGCTACACCTTC. It is translated as CASSQPDSYGYTF.